This T cell receptor beta chain originates from a study of identical twins. This clonotype was counted a few times. The antigen is unknown. V was pared by 2 bases and J by 6 bases, with 20 bases of the junction left unmatched. In germline, CDR1 is MNHNY, CDR2 SVGAGI (reference sequence). The CDR3 spans 19 residues. Findings of the study overall: Modelling approaches yielded underestimates of out-of-frame TCR alpha sharing between monozygotic twins.

Each CDR3 protein gets one entry after TCRdb re-called the 5' RACE reads with MiXCR. The sample holds about 340,000 distinct CDR3 sequences, approximately 9.1% seen once. The sequence was collected from a woman aged 50 to 65 in good health. Sequenced material: naive T cells sorted from blood. The gene calls are TRBV6-6 and TRBJ1-2, with TRBD1 matching 8 bases. CDR3: CASSYPDRGDLEYSHGYTF. In nucleotides, the CDR3 is TGTGCCAGCAGTTACCCAGACAGGGGTGACTTAGAATATAGCCATGGCTACACCTTC.